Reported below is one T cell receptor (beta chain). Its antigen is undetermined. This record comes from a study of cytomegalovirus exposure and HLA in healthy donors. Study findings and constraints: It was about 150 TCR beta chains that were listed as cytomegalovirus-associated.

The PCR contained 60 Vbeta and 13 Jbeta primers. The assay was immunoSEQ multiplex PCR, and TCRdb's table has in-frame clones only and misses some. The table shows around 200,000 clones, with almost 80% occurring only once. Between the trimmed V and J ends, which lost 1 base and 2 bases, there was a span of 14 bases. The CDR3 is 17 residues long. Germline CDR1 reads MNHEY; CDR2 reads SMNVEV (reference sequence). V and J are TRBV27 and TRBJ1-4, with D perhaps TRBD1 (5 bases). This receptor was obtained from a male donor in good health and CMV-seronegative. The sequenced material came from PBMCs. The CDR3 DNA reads TGTGCCAGCAGTTTATTCTCCGGCAGGGATACTAATGAAAAACTGTTTTTT. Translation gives CASSLFSGRDTNEKLFF.